This T cell receptor (beta chain) was captured by sequencing in a study of blood T cell repertoires in COVID-19. This clone occurred a few times. V was shortened by 6 bases and J by 11 bases, with 26 bases between the two germline ends. Germline V CDR1 and CDR2: SGHDT, YYEEEE. The CDR3 runs to 15 residues. Methods used by the authors: Reference gene primer amplification in the assay estimated nucleated cell counts. Libraries were prepared by immunoSEQ multiplex PCR; TCRdb keeps only in-frame clonotypes and omits some of them. For V, J and clone size, that table is used; D and trimming come from the DNA. This table has some 220,000 clones, more than 80% appearing once.

The chain carries TRBV5-6 and TRBJ2-5, with a weak D call TRBD2 (6 bases). This TCR derives from a woman aged 40 to 50 with acute COVID-19. The material sequenced was PBMCs or T cells enriched from blood (not recorded which). The CDR3 DNA reads as TGTGCCAGCAACCACGGAGCTTCCTTCAGGAGGGGACAGTACTTC. Protein product: CASNHGASFRRGQYF.